The 32 T cell receptor beta chains below come from one sample, sequenced in a study of beta chain features in type 1 diabetes. Findings and caveats of the study: A moderate, significant TCRB CDR3 shortening appeared in type 1 diabetes across four CD4+ subsets.

The sequenced template was cDNA made from the entire isolated RNA. Sequencing was performed with immunoSEQ multiplex PCR; in TCRdb, only in-frame clones are kept and a portion is missing. The sample carries about 150,000 clones, approximately 8.1% recorded once. The antigens for these receptors are not known. The sequenced sample consisted of central memory CD4+ T cells from blood. The source is a woman aged 40 to 49 with type 1 diabetes.

This clone was counted many times. J is TRBJ2-5 and V is TRBV11-2; D not resolved. CDR1 is SGHAT and CDR2 is FQNNGV in the germline V gene. The CDR3 loop spans 11 amino acids. V dropped 5 bases and J dropped 5 bases, with 6 bases sitting between them. The CDR3 DNA follows: TGTGCCAGCAGCCAGTCCGAGACCCAGTACTTC. Translation gives CASSQSETQYF.

This clone turned up a few times. The J gene is TRBJ1-2, the V gene TRBV25-1; 8 nucleotides line up with TRBD1. V shed 1 base and J 4 bases; nucleotides not matched to a gene: 5. The CDR3 totals 15 residues. Germline assignment: CDR1 MGHDK and CDR2 SYGVNS. The CDR3 loop is CASSESDRGIYGYTF. The CDR3 region has the DNA TGTGCCAGCAGTGAATCAGACAGGGGTATCTATGGCTACACCTTC.

This clone was picked up a small number of times. The chain carries TRBV5-5 and TRBJ2-1; the match to TRBD2 covers 7 bases. The CDR3 spans 15 residues. CDR1 is SGHKS and CDR2 is YYEKEE in the germline V gene (reference sequence). Germline trimming cut 1 base from V and 3 bases from J; bases unmatched to any gene: 4. This CDR3 reads CASSLTGGHYNEQFF. CDR3 bases: TGTGCCAGCAGCTTGACGGGAGGACACTACAATGAGCAGTTCTTC.

This clone has a handful of counts. This chain uses TRBV19 with TRBJ1-1, with TRBD1 identical over 7 bases. Germline lookup yields CDR1 LNHDA and CDR2 SQIVND (reference sequence). With V trimmed by 5 bases and J by 2 bases, 5 bases remained unmatched. This CDR3 spans 14 amino acids. CDR3 sequence: CASSPGTANTEAFF. As DNA, the CDR3 is TGTGCCAGTAGTCCCGGGACAGCTAACACTGAAGCTTTCTTT.

This clone occurred many times. The chain has TRBV4-1 and TRBJ2-5, with D tentatively TRBD2 (6 bases). There are 16 residues in the CDR3. The V gene lost 4 bases and the J gene lost 5 bases, with 20 bases spanning the gap. CDR1 and CDR2 (germline): MGHRA, YSYEKL. CDR3 amino acids: CASSRIPGTPGETQYF. In DNA, the CDR3 is TGCGCCAGCAGCCGTATCCCCGGGACTCCGGGGGAGACCCAGTACTTC.

In this sample, this clone turned up a few times. This chain uses TRBV29-1 with TRBJ1-2; D gene ambiguous. CDR1 and CDR2 from the germline V gene are SQVTM and ANQGSEA. The V end lost 1 base, the J end lost 6 bases, and 15 bases lay between the germline ends. This CDR3 is built from 14 residues. The CDR3 loop is CSVEGLRGSNGYTF. Written as DNA, the CDR3 is TGCAGCGTTGAAGGTCTAAGAGGGTCGAATGGCTACACCTTC.

The CDR3, as DNA: TGTGCCAGCAGCGTAGGAGGGACAGGGGGTTACAATGAGCAGTTCTTC. It is translated as CASSVGGTGGYNEQFF. The chain combines TRBV9 with TRBJ2-1, with 11 bases identical to TRBD1. From germline, CDR1 is SGDLS and CDR2 YYNGEE. With V trimmed by 0 bases and J by 4 bases, 3 bases remained unmatched. The CDR3 has 16 residues.

This clone has just a few counts. The V gene is TRBV29-1, the J gene TRBJ1-2; 7 bases agree with TRBD1. CDR1 and CDR2 (germline): SQVTM, ANQGSEA. V lost 7 bases and J lost 2; bases outside the gene matches: 7. The CDR3 extends over 13 amino acids. In DNA form, the CDR3 reads TGCAGCGCTATCACAGGGGCCAACTATGGCTACACCTTC. Residues: CSAITGANYGYTF.

The rearrangement joins TRBV6-7 to TRBJ1-5; D perhaps matches TRBD1 (5 bases). TRBV6-7 is recorded as an ORF, its role being uncertain. V lost 6 bases to trimming and J lost 1 base, with 16 bases between them. The CDR3 contains 16 residues. The CDR3 region has the DNA TGTGCCAGCAGCCTACAAAGGAGGGGAAGCAATCAGCCCCAGCATTTT. It is translated as CASSLQRRGSNQPQHF.

This clone was observed a few times. V and J are TRBV5-4 and TRBJ2-4; 7 bases are shared with TRBD2. V was clipped by 2 bases and J by 1 base; unmatched bases: 3. The V gene's germline CDR1 is SGHNT and CDR2 YYREEE (reference sequence). This CDR3 spans 15 amino acids. The CDR3 sequence: CASSFGGSAKNIQYF. CDR3 DNA sequence: TGTGCCAGCAGCTTCGGCGGGAGCGCCAAAAACATTCAGTACTTC. Variable domain in full (rest from reference TRBV5-4 and TRBJ2-4): ETGVTQSPTHLIKTRGQQVTLRCSSQSGHNTVSWYQQALGQGPQFIFQYYREEENGRGNFPPRFSGLQFPNYSSELNVNALELDDSALYLCASSFGGSAKNIQYFGAGTRLSVL.

The rearrangement links TRBV4-3 to TRBJ1-2; no definite D call. V gave up 0 bases and J gave up 7 bases, with 15 bases separating them. This CDR3 spans 15 amino acids. Germline V gene data show CDR1 as LGHNA and CDR2 as YSLEER. CDR3 nucleotides: TGCGCCAGCAGCCAAGATCCGAGGCAGCCCCGTGGCTACACCTTC. Encoded protein: CASSQDPRQPRGYTF.

Comments on this clone: Other DNA sequences in this sample translate to the same CDR3. The chain uses TRBV5-1 and TRBJ1-1; TRBD1 might be the D (5 bases). The CDR3 extends over 13 amino acids. V dropped 4 bases and J dropped 0 bases, with 7 bases sitting between them. Per germline, CDR1 SGHRS and CDR2 YFSETQ. DNA of the CDR3: TGCGCCAGCAGCGCAGGGATGAACACTGAAGCTTTCTTT. Protein sequence: CASSAGMNTEAFF. The full variable domain, in which reference TRBV5-1 and TRBJ1-1 provide the parts outside the CDR3, is KAGVTQTPRYLIKTRGQQVTLSCSPISGHRSVSWYQQTPGQGLQFLFEYFSETQRNKGNFPGRFSGRQFSNSRSEMNVSTLELGDSALYLCASSAGMNTEAFFGQGTRLTVV.

The rearrangement links TRBV4-2 to TRBJ2-7; the match to TRBD1 covers 7 bases. This CDR3 is built from 17 residues. Germline V CDR1 and CDR2: LGHNA, YNFKEQ. After removal of 1 base from V and 3 bases from J, the junction contained 12 bases not matched to a gene. The CDR3 reads CASSQGRRDRVFYEQYF. CDR3 nucleotide sequence: TGTGCCAGCAGCCAAGGCCGACGGGACAGAGTGTTCTACGAGCAGTACTTC.

The V gene is TRBV11-2, the J gene TRBJ1-2; 9 nucleotides agree with TRBD1. Germline loops: CDR1 SGHAT, CDR2 FQNNGV. The CDR3 extends over 14 amino acids. V shed 5 bases and J 2 bases; nucleotides not matched to a gene: 3. CDR3 coding DNA: TGTGCCAGCAGCCGCGACAGGGGGAACTATGGCTACACCTTC. Translation gives CASSRDRGNYGYTF.

In this sample, this clone turned up a few times. This chain joins TRBV7-9 and TRBJ2-5; 12 bases match TRBD2. This CDR3 region has 15 residues. Germline CDR1 SEHNR, CDR2 FQNEAQ (reference sequence). With 5 bases clipped from V and 5 bases from J, the junction kept 6 bases outside the gene matches. The CDR3 spells CASSKTSGRMETQYF. CDR3 coding DNA: TGTGCCAGCAGCAAGACTAGCGGGAGAATGGAGACCCAGTACTTC.

In this sample, this clone turned up a few times. This chain links TRBV4-2 with TRBJ2-1, with D possibly being TRBD1 (6 bases). V shed 1 base and J shed 8 bases, with 15 bases lying between them. The CDR3 runs to 15 residues. Germline CDR1 LGHNA, CDR2 YNFKEQ. The CDR3 region is CASSQGQTGVYEQFF. The CDR3 nucleotides read TGTGCCAGCAGCCAAGGACAGACAGGAGTCTATGAGCAGTTCTTC.

This chain links TRBV7-9 with TRBJ1-5; D is possibly TRBD1 (5 bases). The CDR3 contains 15 residues. The germline gives CDR1 SEHNR, CDR2 FQNEAQ (reference sequence). V was cut by 0 bases and J by 3 bases, with 9 bases left in between. The CDR3 DNA reads TGTGCCAGCAGCTTAGCTGGGGGGGACAATCAGCCCCAGCATTTT. Translation gives CASSLAGGDNQPQHF.

This clone was observed a handful of times. The chain employs TRBV14 and TRBJ1-4, with D possibly TRBD1 on 5 matching bases. The V end was cut by 4 bases, the J end by 3 bases, with 18 bases between. The germline gives CDR1 SGHDN, CDR2 FVKESK. The CDR3 is made up of 17 amino acids. CDR3 in amino acids: CASSPLDYRSSNEKLFF. CDR3 nucleotide sequence: TGTGCCAGCAGCCCGTTGGATTACAGGTCATCTAATGAAAAACTGTTTTTT.

This clone has only a few counts. The CDR3 DNA reads TGCGCCAGCAGCTTGGAACAGGGGGGCGAAAAACTGTTTTTT. Encoded protein: CASSLEQGGEKLFF. V usage is TRBV5-1 and J usage is TRBJ1-4; 8 bases agree with TRBD1. This CDR3 is 14 amino acids long. Germline-derived CDR1 and CDR2 are SGHRS and YFSETQ. V was clipped by 0 bases and J by 8 bases; unmatched bases: 3.

This chain uses TRBV7-2 with TRBJ1-2; unclear D gene. Germline values: CDR1 SGHTA, CDR2 FQGNSA. Trimming pared 1 base from V and 6 bases from J, leaving 9 bases between. There are 13 residues in the CDR3. The CDR3 is CASSLVSTDGYTF. CDR3 nucleotides: TGTGCCAGCAGCTTAGTGAGCACAGATGGCTACACCTTC.

This clone has a handful of counts. This chain connects TRBV7-9 to TRBJ2-1, with D perhaps matching TRBD2 (7 bases). CDR1 is SEHNR and CDR2 is FQNEAQ in the germline V gene (reference sequence). This CDR3 is built from 15 residues. Deletions cut 1 base from V and 4 bases from J, with 11 bases between. In DNA form, the CDR3 reads TGTGCCAGCAGCTTAGGACGGGGGGCTTACAATGAGCAGTTCTTC. This sequence encodes CASSLGRGAYNEQFF.

This clone was seen repeatedly, ten times or more. The V and J genes are TRBV11-2 and TRBJ2-7, with a weak D call TRBD1 (5 bases). The CDR3 has 13 residues. Germline V CDR1 and CDR2: SGHAT, FQNNGV. Trimming removed 6 bases from V and 2 bases from J, with 11 bases in between. CDR3 sequence: CASSSQVAYEQYF. The DNA for the CDR3 is TGTGCCAGCAGTTCACAGGTAGCCTACGAGCAGTACTTC.

This clone was counted ten times or more. The chain joins TRBV14 to TRBJ2-1, with TRBD2 identical over 16 bases. The CDR3 is 18 residues long. V shed 0 bases and J 9 bases; nucleotides not matched to a gene: 8. Looked up from germline, CDR1 is SGHDN and CDR2 is FVKESK. CDR3 sequence: CASSQEGTSGRAGVEQFF. The DNA for the CDR3 is TGTGCCAGCAGCCAAGAAGGGACTAGCGGGAGGGCCGGGGTTGAGCAGTTCTTC.

This chain joins TRBV28 and TRBJ2-2; D is unresolved. The CDR3 extends over 15 amino acids. V lost 6 bases, J lost 5 bases, and 16 bases lay in between. Per germline, CDR1 MDHEN and CDR2 SYDVKM. CDR3 sequence (DNA): TGTGCCAGCAGCCCCAGTCCTAGGAGAACCGGGGAGCTGTTTTTT. It specifies CASSPSPRRTGELFF.

This clone has more than one count but fewer than ten. J is TRBJ2-6 and V is TRBV28; D call uncertain. The CDR3 has 18 amino acids. The V and J ends lost 5 bases and 0 bases respectively, with 17 bases between them. Germline assignment: CDR1 MDHEN and CDR2 SYDVKM. Here the CDR3 DNA reads TGTGCCAGCAGTACCCTCAACCGACTGTACTCTGGGGCCAACGTCCTGACTTTC. Its translation is CASSTLNRLYSGANVLTF.

In the case of this clone: The sample holds other DNA sequences that translate to the same CDR3. The chain carries TRBV7-3 and TRBJ1-1; a weak D match, TRBD1 (5 bases). V lost 5 bases to trimming and J lost 1 base, with 8 bases between them. Germline V CDR1 and CDR2: SGHTA, FQGTGA. The CDR3 is 13 amino acids. Here the CDR3 DNA reads TGTGCCAGCAGCCGACAGCCGAACACTGAAGCTTTCTTT. It yields the protein CASSRQPNTEAFF.

This clone showed up just a few times. The chain couples TRBV6-1 to TRBJ2-7; 10 nucleotides agree with TRBD2. The V segment lost 5 bases and the J segment 4 bases; nucleotides outside the gene matches: 8. Per germline, CDR1 MNHNS and CDR2 SASEGT. This CDR3 is built from 15 residues. The DNA for the CDR3 is TGTGCCAGCAGTCCTACTAGCGGGATGGCGTACGAGCAGTACTTC. This gives the protein CASSPTSGMAYEQYF.

This clone appeared a few times. The J gene is TRBJ1-1, the V gene TRBV28; D gene unclear. V was shortened by 5 bases and J by 2 bases, with 15 bases between the two germline ends. The CDR3 runs 15 residues. Germline CDR1 is MDHEN and CDR2 is SYDVKM. This CDR3 reads CASSTHGGGNTEAFF. The CDR3, as DNA: TGTGCCAGCAGTACCCACGGCGGTGGAAACACTGAAGCTTTCTTT.

This clone was counted only a few times. The V call is TRBV7-6, the J call TRBJ2-5; the match to TRBD1 covers 9 bases. The CDR3 spans 14 residues. V lost 5 bases and J lost 4; bases outside the gene matches: 5. In germline, CDR1 is SGHVS, CDR2 FNYEAQ. The CDR3 region has the DNA TGTGCCAGCAGCCAAGGACAGGGGCGAGAGACCCAGTACTTC. Translated, it gives CASSQGQGRETQYF.

This clone occurred a few times. The chain combines TRBV28 with TRBJ1-2, with D perhaps matching TRBD1 (6 bases). This CDR3 has 15 amino acids. The ends were cut back, 4 bases at V and 7 bases at J, with 19 bases in the middle. CDR1 is MDHEN, CDR2 SYDVKM, per germline. The CDR3 sequence: CASSSGQLPTSGYTF. DNA for the CDR3: TGTGCCAGCAGTTCTGGACAGCTTCCTACTTCTGGCTACACCTTC.

This clone has only a few counts. The CDR3 here is CASSLDRAGNTIYF. In nucleotides, the CDR3 is TGTGCCAGCAGCTTAGACAGGGCTGGAAACACCATATATTTT. This chain uses TRBV7-2 with TRBJ1-3; possible D gene TRBD1, 6 bases. Trimming took off 1 base at V and 2 bases at J, with 6 bases between the two ends. From germline, CDR1 is SGHTA and CDR2 FQGNSA. The CDR3 spans 14 residues.

The chain is built from TRBV6-5 and TRBJ2-7, with D perhaps TRBD2 (7 bases). The germline V gene has CDR1 MNHEY and CDR2 SVGAGI. Trimming took 2 bases from V and 6 from J, leaving 20 bases between them. CDR3 size: 16 residues. CDR3 amino acids: CASSYTLGGRRAEQYF. The CDR3, as DNA: TGTGCCAGCAGTTACACACTCGGGGGGCGCAGAGCCGAGCAGTACTTC.